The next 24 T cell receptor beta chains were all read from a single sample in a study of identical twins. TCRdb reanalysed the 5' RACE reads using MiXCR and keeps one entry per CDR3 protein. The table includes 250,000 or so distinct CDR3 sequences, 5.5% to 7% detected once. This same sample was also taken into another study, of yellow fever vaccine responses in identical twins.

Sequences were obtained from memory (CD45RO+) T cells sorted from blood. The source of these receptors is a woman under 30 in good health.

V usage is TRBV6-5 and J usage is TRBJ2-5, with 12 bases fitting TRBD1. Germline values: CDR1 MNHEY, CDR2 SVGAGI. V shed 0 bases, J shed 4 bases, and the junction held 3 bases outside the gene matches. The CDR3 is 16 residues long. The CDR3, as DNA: TGTGCCAGCAGTTACTCGGGACAGGGGGCGGGAGAGACCCAGTACTTC. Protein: CASSYSGQGAGETQYF.

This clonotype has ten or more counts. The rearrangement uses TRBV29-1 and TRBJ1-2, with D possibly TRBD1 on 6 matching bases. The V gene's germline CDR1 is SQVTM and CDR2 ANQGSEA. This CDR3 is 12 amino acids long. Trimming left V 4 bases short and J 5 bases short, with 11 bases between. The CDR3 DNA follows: TGCAGCGTTGTCGACAGGATGTATGGCTACACCTTC. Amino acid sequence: CSVVDRMYGYTF.

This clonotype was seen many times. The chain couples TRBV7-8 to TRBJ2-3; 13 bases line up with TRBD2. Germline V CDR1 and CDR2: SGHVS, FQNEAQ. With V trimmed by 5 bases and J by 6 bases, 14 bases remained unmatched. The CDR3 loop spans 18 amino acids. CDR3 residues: CASSLRLLAGGPWDTQYF. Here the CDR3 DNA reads TGTGCCAGCAGCCTCCGCTTACTAGCGGGAGGGCCTTGGGATACGCAGTATTTT.

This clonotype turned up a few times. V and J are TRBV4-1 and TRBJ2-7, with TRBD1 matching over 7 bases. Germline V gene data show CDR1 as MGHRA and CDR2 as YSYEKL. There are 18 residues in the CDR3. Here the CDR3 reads CASSQVLLRTGAVYDQYV. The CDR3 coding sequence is TGCGCCAGCAGCCAAGTCCTTCTTCGGACAGGAGCTGTTTACGACCAGTACGTC.

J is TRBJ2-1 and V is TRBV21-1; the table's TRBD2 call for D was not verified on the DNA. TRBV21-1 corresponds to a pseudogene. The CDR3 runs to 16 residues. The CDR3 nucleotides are TGTGCCAGCAGCAAGGGTCTAGCGGGAGACTACAATGAGCAGTTCTTC. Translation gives CASSKGLAGDYNEQFF.

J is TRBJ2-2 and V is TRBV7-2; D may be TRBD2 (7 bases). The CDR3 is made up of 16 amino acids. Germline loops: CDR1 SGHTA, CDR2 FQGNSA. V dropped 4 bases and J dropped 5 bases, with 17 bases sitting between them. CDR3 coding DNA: TGTGCCAGCAGCTCCCCGGCGGGGGCGCGAACCGGGGAGCTGTTTTTT. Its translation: CASSSPAGARTGELFF.

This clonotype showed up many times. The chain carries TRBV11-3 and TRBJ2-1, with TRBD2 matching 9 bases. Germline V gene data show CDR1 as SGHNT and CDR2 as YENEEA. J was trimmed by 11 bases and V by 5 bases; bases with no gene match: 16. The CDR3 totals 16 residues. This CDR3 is CASSPGASGAVFKQFF. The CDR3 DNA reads TGTGCCAGCAGCCCAGGAGCTAGCGGGGCAGTTTTCAAGCAGTTCTTC.

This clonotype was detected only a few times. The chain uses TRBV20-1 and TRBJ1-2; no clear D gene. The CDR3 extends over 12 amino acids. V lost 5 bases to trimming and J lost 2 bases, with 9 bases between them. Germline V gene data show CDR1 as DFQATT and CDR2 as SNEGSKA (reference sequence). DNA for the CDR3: TGCAGTGCTTTTCAAGCAAACTATGGCTACACCTTC. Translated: CSAFQANYGYTF.

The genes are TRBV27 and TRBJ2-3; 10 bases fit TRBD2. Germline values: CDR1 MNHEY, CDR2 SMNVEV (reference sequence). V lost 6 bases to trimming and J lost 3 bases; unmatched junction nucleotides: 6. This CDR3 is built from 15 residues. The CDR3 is CASRRLAGGTDTQYF. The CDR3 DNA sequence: TGTGCCAGCAGACGCTTAGCGGGAGGAACAGATACGCAGTATTTT.

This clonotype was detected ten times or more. For the CDR3, the DNA is TGCAGTGCTCACCCCGGGACTCTGCAGTTCTTC. This translates into CSAHPGTLQFF. V usage is TRBV20-1 and J usage is TRBJ2-1; a weak D match, TRBD2 (6 bases). The CDR3 consists of 11 residues. Germline V CDR1 and CDR2: DFQATT, SNEGSKA (reference sequence). V gave up 5 bases and J gave up 12 bases, with 14 bases separating them.

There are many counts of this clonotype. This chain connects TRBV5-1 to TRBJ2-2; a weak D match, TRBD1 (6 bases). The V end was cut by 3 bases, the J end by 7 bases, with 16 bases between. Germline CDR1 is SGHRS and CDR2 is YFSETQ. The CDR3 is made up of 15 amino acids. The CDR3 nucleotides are TGCGCCAGCAGCTCAGGGGACACTACAATCGGGGAGCTGTTTTTT. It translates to CASSSGDTTIGELFF.

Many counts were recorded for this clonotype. CDR3 loop: CASSYVGLAGSYNEQFF. The CDR3 nucleotides are TGTGCCAGCAGCTACGTCGGTCTAGCGGGGTCCTACAATGAGCAGTTCTTC. V is TRBV12-3 or TRBV12-4 and J is TRBJ2-1; 9 bases align to TRBD2. The CDR3 loop spans 17 amino acids. J lost 1 base, V lost 6 bases, and 10 bases had no gene match.

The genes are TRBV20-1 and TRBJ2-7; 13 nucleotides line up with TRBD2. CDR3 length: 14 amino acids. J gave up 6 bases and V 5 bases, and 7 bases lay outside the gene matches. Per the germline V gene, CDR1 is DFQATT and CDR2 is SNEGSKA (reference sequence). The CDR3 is CSACGLAGEREQYF. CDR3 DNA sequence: TGCAGTGCTTGCGGACTAGCGGGAGAACGCGAGCAGTACTTC.

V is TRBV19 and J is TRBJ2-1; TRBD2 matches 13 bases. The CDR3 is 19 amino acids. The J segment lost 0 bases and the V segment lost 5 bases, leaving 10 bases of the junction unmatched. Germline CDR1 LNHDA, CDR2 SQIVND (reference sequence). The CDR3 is CASSPGLAGAPHSYNEQFF. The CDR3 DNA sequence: TGTGCCAGTAGTCCAGGACTAGCGGGAGCCCCACACTCCTACAATGAGCAGTTCTTC.

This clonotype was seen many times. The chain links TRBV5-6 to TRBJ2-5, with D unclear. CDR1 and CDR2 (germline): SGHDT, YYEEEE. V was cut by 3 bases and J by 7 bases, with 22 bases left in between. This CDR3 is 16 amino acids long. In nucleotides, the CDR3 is TGTGCCAGCAGCTCAGGCGATCTGGTAGCCTCAAGGACCCAGTACTTC. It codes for CASSSGDLVASRTQYF.

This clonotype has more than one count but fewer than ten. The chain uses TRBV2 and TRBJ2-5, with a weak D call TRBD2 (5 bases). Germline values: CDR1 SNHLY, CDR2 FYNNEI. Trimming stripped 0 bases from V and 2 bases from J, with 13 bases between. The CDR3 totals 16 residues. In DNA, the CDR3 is TGTGCCAGCAGTGAAGCGCTTCGAGGGTTTCAAGAGACCCAGTACTTC. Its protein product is CASSEALRGFQETQYF. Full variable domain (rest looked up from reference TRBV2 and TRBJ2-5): EPEVTQTPSHQVTQMGQEVILRCVPISNHLYFYWYRQILGQKVEFLVSFYNNEISEKSEIFDDQFSVERPDGSNFTLKIRSTKLEDSAMYFCASSEALRGFQETQYFGPGTRLLVL.

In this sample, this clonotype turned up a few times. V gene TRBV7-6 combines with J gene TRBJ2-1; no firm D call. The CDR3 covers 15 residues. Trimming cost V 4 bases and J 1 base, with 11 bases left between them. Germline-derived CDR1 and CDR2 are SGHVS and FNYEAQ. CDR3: CASSSGAGSYNEQFF. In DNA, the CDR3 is TGTGCCAGCAGCTCTGGAGCCGGTTCCTACAATGAGCAGTTCTTC. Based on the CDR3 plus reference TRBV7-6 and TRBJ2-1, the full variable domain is GAGVSQSPRYKVTKRGQDVALRCDPISGHVSLYWYRQALGQGPEFLTYFNYEAQQDKSGLPNDRFSAERPEGSISTLTIQRTEQRDSAMYRCASSSGAGSYNEQFFGPGTRLTVL.

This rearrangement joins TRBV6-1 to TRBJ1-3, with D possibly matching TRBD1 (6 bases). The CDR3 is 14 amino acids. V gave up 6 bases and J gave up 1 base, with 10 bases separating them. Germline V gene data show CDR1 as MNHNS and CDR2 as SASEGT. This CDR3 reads CASRKQGSGNTIYF. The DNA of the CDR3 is TGTGCCAGCAGGAAACAGGGTTCTGGAAACACCATATATTTT.

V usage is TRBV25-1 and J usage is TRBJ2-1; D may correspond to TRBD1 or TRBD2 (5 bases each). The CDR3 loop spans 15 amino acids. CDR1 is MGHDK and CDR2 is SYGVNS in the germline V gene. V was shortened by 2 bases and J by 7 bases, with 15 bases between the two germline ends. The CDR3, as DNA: TGTGCCAGCAGTGAAATGCAGGGAGTATGGAATGAGCAGTTCTTC. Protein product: CASSEMQGVWNEQFF.

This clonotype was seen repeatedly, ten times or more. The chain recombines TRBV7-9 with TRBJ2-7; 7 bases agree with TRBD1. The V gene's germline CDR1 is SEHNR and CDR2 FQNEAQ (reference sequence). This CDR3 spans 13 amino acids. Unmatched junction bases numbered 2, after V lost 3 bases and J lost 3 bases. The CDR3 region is CASSLAGGYEQYV. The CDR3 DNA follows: TGTGCCAGCAGCTTGGCAGGGGGCTACGAGCAGTACGTC.

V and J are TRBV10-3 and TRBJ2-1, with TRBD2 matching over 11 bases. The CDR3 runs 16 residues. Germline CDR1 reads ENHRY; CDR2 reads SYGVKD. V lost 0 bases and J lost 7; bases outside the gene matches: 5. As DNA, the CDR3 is TGTGCCATCAGTGAGTCGAGGCTAGCGGGAGGTAATGAGCAGTTCTTC. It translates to CAISESRLAGGNEQFF.

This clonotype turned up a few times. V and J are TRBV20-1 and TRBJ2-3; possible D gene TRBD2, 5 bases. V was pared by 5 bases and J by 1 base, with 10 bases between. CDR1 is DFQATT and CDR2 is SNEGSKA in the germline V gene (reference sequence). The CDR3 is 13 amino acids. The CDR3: CSAPNSGTDTQYF. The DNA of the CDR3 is TGCAGTGCTCCCAATAGCGGCACAGATACGCAGTATTTT.

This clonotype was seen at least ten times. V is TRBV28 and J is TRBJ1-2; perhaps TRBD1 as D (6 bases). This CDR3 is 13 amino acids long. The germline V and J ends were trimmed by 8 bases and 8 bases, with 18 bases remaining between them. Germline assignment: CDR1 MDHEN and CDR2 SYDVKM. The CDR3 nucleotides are TGTGCCAGCTTTCCGGGGGGCCCTCCCGGCTACACCTTC. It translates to CASFPGGPPGYTF.

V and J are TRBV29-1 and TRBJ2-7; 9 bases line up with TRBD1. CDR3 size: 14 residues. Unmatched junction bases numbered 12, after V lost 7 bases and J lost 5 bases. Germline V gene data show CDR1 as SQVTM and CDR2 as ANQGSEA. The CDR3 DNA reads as TGCAGCGGCAAAACAGGGGGCTCTATGGACGAGCAGTACTTC. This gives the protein CSGKTGGSMDEQYF.